Each of the 20 T cell receptor beta chains below was sequenced from the same sample in a study of CD8+ T cells in alopecia areata. Reverse transcribed after extraction, RNA yielded cDNA as the sequencing template. Clones were sequenced by immunoSEQ multiplex PCR, and TCRdb holds only the in-frame ones, with some missing. Altogether 150,000 to 200,000 clones are present, approximately 50% being singletons, with the ten largest covering roughly 9.1%. As to treatment: oral pan-JAK inhibitor, 5-10 mg twice daily. The sample here was CD8+ T cells sorted from blood, taken around week 54, from a patient treated with tofacitinib. These receptors came from a human donor with alopecia areata.

With regard to this clone: This same CDR3 is encoded by further DNA sequences in the sample. The gene calls are TRBV5-4 and TRBJ2-7; D is perhaps TRBD1 (6 bases). Germline V gives CDR1 SGHNT, CDR2 YYREEE (reference sequence). V lost 4 bases, J lost 3 bases, and 11 bases lay in between. The CDR3 length is 13 residues. CDR3 residues: CASSMGQGYEQYF. CDR3 nucleotides: TGTGCCAGCAGCATGGGACAAGGCTACGAGCAGTACTTC.

This chain joins TRBV7-2 and TRBJ2-1, with 8 bases lining up with TRBD2. CDR3 length: 16 amino acids. Per the germline V gene, CDR1 is SGHTA and CDR2 is FQGNSA. V gave up 2 bases and J gave up 4 bases; unmatched junction bases: 7. In DNA, the CDR3 is TGTGCCAGCAGCTTAACCCAGCGGGGGAGATACAATGAGCAGTTCTTC. Protein sequence: CASSLTQRGRYNEQFF.

The CDR3 bases are TGTGCCAGCGCGCAGGGGGGGAACACTGAAGCTTTCTTT. Amino acids: CASAQGGNTEAFF. V and J are TRBV25-1 and TRBJ1-1; TRBD1 matches at 7 bases. CDR3 length equals 13 residues. J lost 1 base, V lost 8 bases, and 4 bases had no gene match. Germline V lookup: CDR1 MGHDK, CDR2 SYGVNS.

The J gene is TRBJ1-5, the V gene TRBV30; 7 nucleotides align to TRBD1. CDR3 size: 14 residues. V lost 2 bases to trimming and J lost 5 bases; unmatched junction nucleotides: 6. Looked up from germline, CDR1 is GTSNPN and CDR2 is SVGIG (reference sequence). This CDR3 reads CAWSRGTAYQPQHF. The CDR3, as DNA: TGTGCCTGGAGTCGGGGGACAGCCTATCAGCCCCAGCATTTT.

This clone came up a few times. This sequence joins TRBV7-9 and TRBJ2-7; D is possibly TRBD1 (5 bases). Germline loops: CDR1 SEHNR, CDR2 FQNEAQ (reference sequence). There are 14 residues in the CDR3. V lost 4 bases, J lost 2 bases, and 12 bases lay in between. The CDR3 is CASSWTTKAYEQYF. CDR3 DNA: TGTGCCAGCAGCTGGACAACGAAGGCCTACGAGCAGTACTTC.

This chain links TRBV18 with TRBJ2-2; D unclear. Trimming pared 2 bases from V and 5 bases from J, leaving 15 bases between. This CDR3 contains 16 residues. Germline V lookup: CDR1 KGHSH, CDR2 LQKENI. DNA of the CDR3: TGTGCCAGCTCACCAAAGACACTGGGTAGGACCGGGGAGCTGTTTTTT. Residues: CASSPKTLGRTGELFF.

The V and J genes are TRBV5-4 and TRBJ2-7; TRBD1 is a possible D gene (6 bases). Trimming stripped 3 bases from V and 0 bases from J, with 7 bases between. The CDR3 is made up of 13 amino acids. Germline V CDR1 and CDR2: SGHNT, YYREEE (reference sequence). CDR3 coding DNA: TGTGCCAGCAGCTCGGACAGCTCCTACGAGCAGTACTTC. Its translation: CASSSDSSYEQYF.

The chain links TRBV29-1 to TRBJ2-3; D could derive from TRBD1 or TRBD2 (5 bases each). Trimming pared 4 bases from V and 1 base from J, leaving 12 bases between. This CDR3 has 14 amino acids. Looked up from germline, CDR1 is SQVTM and CDR2 is ANQGSEA. CDR3 sequence (DNA): TGCAGCGTTGCAGGGACCGGTGGCACAGATACGCAGTATTTT. As protein: CSVAGTGGTDTQYF.

DNA of the CDR3: TGTGCCATGGGCGGGGGACTTAATATGAACACTGAAGCTTTCTTT. It codes for CAMGGGLNMNTEAFF. The rearrangement links TRBV10-3 to TRBJ1-1, with D maybe TRBD1 (5 bases). The V gene lost 9 bases and the J gene lost 0 bases, with 17 bases spanning the gap. This CDR3 is 15 amino acids long. Germline CDR1 ENHRY, CDR2 SYGVKD.

The table lists this clone with a few counts. The V and J genes are TRBV13 and TRBJ1-1; D unclear. CDR3 length: 13 amino acids. In germline, CDR1 is PRHDT, CDR2 FYEKMQ (reference sequence). With 7 bases removed from V and 4 bases from J, the gap between germline ends came to 13 bases. CDR3 region: CASTPMGSTEAFF. The DNA of the CDR3 is TGTGCCAGCACCCCGATGGGCAGCACTGAAGCTTTCTTT.

In this sample, this clone turned up a few times. CDR3: CASSERGGQETQYF. CDR3 bases: TGTGCCAGCAGTGAGCGGGGGGGCCAAGAGACCCAGTACTTC. The chain has TRBV6-4 and TRBJ2-5; 9 nucleotides line up with TRBD2. CDR3 length equals 14 residues. In germline, CDR1 is MRHNA, CDR2 SNTAGT. Germline trimming cut 3 bases from V and 1 base from J; bases unmatched to any gene: 0.

This chain uses TRBV6-5 with TRBJ1-1; tentative D call: TRBD1 (6 bases). The CDR3 has 14 residues. V dropped 2 bases and J dropped 3 bases, with 10 bases sitting between them. Germline V gene sequence: CDR1 MNHEY, CDR2 SVGAGI. Here the CDR3 DNA reads TGTGCCAGCAGTTACGGGGGCGAGGACACTGAAGCTTTCTTT. The encoded protein is CASSYGGEDTEAFF.

V usage is TRBV29-1 and J usage is TRBJ2-2, with D tentatively TRBD1 (5 bases). CDR1 is SQVTM, CDR2 ANQGSEA, per germline. CDR3 length equals 13 residues. Trimming cost V 1 base and J 5 bases, with 8 bases left between them. The CDR3 coding sequence is TGCAGCGTTGAAGTCTCAGGGACCGGGGAGCTGTTTTTT. Its protein is CSVEVSGTGELFF.

The rearrangement uses TRBV10-3 and TRBJ2-7; D possibly corresponds to TRBD1 (6 bases). The CDR3 consists of 13 residues. Germline lookup yields CDR1 ENHRY and CDR2 SYGVKD. V dropped 6 bases and J dropped 1 base, with 10 bases sitting between them. The CDR3 spells CAIRDGTSYEQYF. DNA of the CDR3: TGTGCCATCAGGGACGGGACATCCTACGAGCAGTACTTC.

This clone has a handful of counts. V usage is TRBV5-1 and J usage is TRBJ2-1; D unresolved. The length of the CDR3 is 12 residues. CDR1 and CDR2 from the germline V gene are SGHRS and YFSETQ. V was pared by 0 bases and J by 6 bases, with 4 bases between. As DNA, the CDR3 is TGCGCCAGCAGCTTGGCTGCCAATGAGCAGTTCTTC. Its protein is CASSLAANEQFF.

CDR3 DNA: TGCGCCAGCAGCCAAGGACGGGCCACCGGGGAGCTGTTTTTT. Translated, it gives CASSQGRATGELFF. This rearrangement joins TRBV4-3 to TRBJ2-2; D remains unclear. Trimming left V 1 base short and J 4 bases short, with 7 bases between. The germline CDR1 and CDR2 sequences are LGHNA and YSLEER. This CDR3 spans 14 amino acids.

Comment on this clone: The same CDR3 is also encoded by other DNA sequences in this sample. The V call is TRBV7-9, the J call TRBJ2-7; 8 bases line up with TRBD1. V lost 4 bases to trimming and J lost 3 bases; unmatched junction nucleotides: 5. Germline-derived CDR1 and CDR2 are SEHNR and FQNEAQ (reference sequence). The CDR3 consists of 14 residues. CDR3: CASSSPGQGYEQYF. In DNA form, the CDR3 reads TGTGCCAGCAGCTCTCCAGGACAGGGCTACGAGCAGTACTTC.

This clone turned up a few times. For the CDR3, the DNA is TGCAGCGTGGACTCCGGTCGGAGGGGTGGCTACACCTTC. Protein product: CSVDSGRRGGYTF. This sequence joins TRBV29-1 and TRBJ1-2; perhaps TRBD1 as D (5 bases). CDR3 length: 13 residues. Trimming stripped 6 bases from V and 7 bases from J, with 18 bases between. Germline-derived CDR1 and CDR2 are SQVTM and ANQGSEA.

The chain links TRBV13 to TRBJ1-1; 10 bases are a match to TRBD1. CDR3 length: 16 amino acids. CDR1 PRHDT and CDR2 FYEKMQ come from the germline V gene (reference sequence). Trimming took 5 bases from V and 4 from J; bases not matched to a gene: 10. CDR3 in amino acids: CASSTGTGVVGTEAFF. The CDR3 DNA reads as TGTGCCAGCAGCACGGGGACAGGGGTTGTCGGCACTGAAGCTTTCTTT.

The chain recombines TRBV7-9 with TRBJ1-5; D is ambiguous. The V and J ends lost 5 bases and 4 bases respectively, with 6 bases between them. CDR3 length: 12 amino acids. The V gene's germline CDR1 is SEHNR and CDR2 FQNEAQ (reference sequence). The CDR3 protein is CASSAENQPQHF. In nucleotides, the CDR3 is TGTGCCAGCAGCGCAGAGAATCAGCCCCAGCATTTT.